The next 7 T cell receptor beta chains were all read from a single sample in a study of blood T cell repertoires in COVID-19. Measured with immunoSEQ multiplex PCR; TCRdb has only the in-frame clones, and not every one. The profile shows about 45,000 clones, about two thirds of them singletons. What was sequenced was peripheral blood. These TCRs come from a man older than 75 with acute or convalescent COVID-19.

The rearrangement uses TRBV25-1 and TRBJ1-5; D unclear. The V gene lost 2 bases and the J gene lost 5 bases, with 7 bases spanning the gap. The germline V gene has CDR1 MGHDK and CDR2 SYGVNS. The CDR3 is 13 amino acids. The CDR3: CASSETSDQPQHF. The DNA for the CDR3 is TGTGCCAGCAGTGAAACTTCCGATCAGCCCCAGCATTTT. Together with reference TRBV25-1 and TRBJ1-5, the CDR3 gives the full variable domain: EADIYQTPRYLVIGTGKKITLECSQTMGHDKMYWYQQDPGMELHLIHYSYGVNSTEKGDLSSESTVSRIRTEHFPLTLESARPSHTSQYLCASSETSDQPQHFGDGTRLSIL.

This clone was counted between two and nine times. V and J are TRBV7-9 and TRBJ1-5, with a possible D match to TRBD1 (5 bases). The CDR3 sequence is 15 residues long. Germline V gene data show CDR1 as SEHNR and CDR2 as FQNEAQ (reference sequence). The V end was cut by 1 base, the J end by 5 bases, with 12 bases between. The CDR3 nucleotides are TGTGCCAGCAGCTTAGGTGCAGGGCTCGATCAGCCCCAGCATTTT. This translates into CASSLGAGLDQPQHF.

The chain has TRBV6-5 and TRBJ1-2; D uncertain. V was clipped by 5 bases and J by 5 bases, with 12 bases between them. CDR3 length: 13 residues. Germline CDR1 reads MNHEY; CDR2 reads SVGAGI. CDR3 loop: CASSKSRWYGYTF. The CDR3 DNA reads as TGTGCCAGCAGTAAGAGCCGCTGGTATGGCTACACCTTC.

The chain carries TRBV27 and TRBJ1-1; D is possibly TRBD1 (5 bases). Germline CDR1 is MNHEY and CDR2 is SMNVEV (reference sequence). Trimming pared 6 bases from V and 9 bases from J, leaving 11 bases between. CDR3 length: 11 amino acids. The CDR3 region is CASRRQNKAFF. In nucleotides, the CDR3 is TGTGCCAGCAGGCGACAGAACAAAGCTTTCTTT.

This chain uses TRBV12-5 with TRBJ2-7, with D possibly matching TRBD2 (6 bases). V was shortened by 7 bases and J by 7 bases, with 14 bases between the two germline ends. CDR1 is LGHNT and CDR2 is FRNRAP in the germline V gene. This CDR3 contains 12 residues. Here the CDR3 reads CASVSPGGEQYF. CDR3 in DNA: TGTGCTAGTGTTTCCCCTGGAGGGGAGCAGTACTTC.

This chain joins TRBV5-1 and TRBJ1-6, with 7 bases matching TRBD1. Trimming took 4 bases from V and 9 from J; bases not matched to a gene: 10. The CDR3 covers 15 residues. Germline V gene sequence: CDR1 SGHRS, CDR2 YFSETQ. CDR3 coding DNA: TGCGCCAGCAGCCGAGAAGGGGGCCTCGGTTCACCCCTCCACTTT. This codes for CASSREGGLGSPLHF. Variable domain in full (rest from reference TRBV5-1 and TRBJ1-6): KAGVTQTPRYLIKTRGQQVTLSCSPISGHRSVSWYQQTPGQGLQFLFEYFSETQRNKGNFPGRFSGRQFSNSRSEMNVSTLELGDSALYLCASSREGGLGSPLHFGNGTRLTVT.

The J gene is TRBJ1-6, the V gene TRBV4-1; 9 bases map to TRBD1. With 8 bases clipped from V and 7 bases from J, the junction kept 6 bases outside the gene matches. Germline loops: CDR1 MGHRA, CDR2 YSYEKL. This CDR3 spans 14 amino acids. CDR3 in amino acids: CASRGQGMNSPLHF. CDR3 DNA: TGCGCCAGCCGCGGACAGGGGATGAATTCACCCCTCCACTTT.